These 13 T cell receptor beta chains were all obtained from the same sample, sequenced in a study of shared clonotypes between healthy human individuals (dated by TCRdb to 2020 to 2022). The library relied on the immunoSEQ multiplex PCR assay. TCRdb took over this immuneACCESS table, retaining in-frame rearrangements with V and J assigned. Such tables are incomplete; in checked studies, under half of the missing clones stem from an unresolved V gene, and the remainder is unexplained. For this sample the table gives approximately 2.4 million clones, of which approximately 96% were detected only once. The top ten constitute around 0.13% of the sample. What was sequenced was naive CD4+ T cells sorted from blood. This specimen's cell subset or site label, per the study, means: CD45RA+ positively selected. Receptors originate from a man between 18 and 35 years old in good health.

The V gene is TRBV12-2, the J gene TRBJ1-1; the table's D call TRBD1 went unverified against the DNA. TRBV12-2 is recorded as a pseudogene. The CDR3 is made up of 15 amino acids. DNA of the CDR3: TGTGCAAGTCGCAAACGACAGGGACTGAACACTGAAGCTTTCTTT. Its translation is CASRKRQGLNTEAFF.

This chain connects TRBV19 to TRBJ1-4; D not resolved. The CDR3 is made up of 17 amino acids. Germline V gene data show CDR1 as LNHDA and CDR2 as SQIVND (reference sequence). The ends were cut back, 2 bases at V and 0 bases at J, with 13 bases in the middle. The CDR3 here is CASSISPLGPTNEKLFF. DNA for the CDR3: TGTGCCAGTAGTATATCGCCCCTCGGCCCAACTAATGAAAAACTGTTTTTT.

The chain carries TRBV10-3 and TRBJ2-2; unclear D gene. In germline, CDR1 is ENHRY, CDR2 SYGVKD. Trimming took 10 bases from V and 6 from J, leaving 6 bases between them. CDR3 length: 10 residues. CDR3 in DNA: TGTGCCACCCGATCCGGGGAGCTGTTTTTT. Protein: CATRSGELFF.

The chain is built from TRBV6-5 and TRBJ2-7, with D hard to call. The CDR3 is made up of 15 amino acids. Germline V gene data show CDR1 as MNHEY and CDR2 as SVGAGI. V gave up 6 bases and J gave up 3 bases, with 18 bases separating them. The CDR3 here is CASSPDVSKLYEQYF. CDR3 nucleotide sequence: TGTGCCAGCAGCCCCGACGTGTCAAAGCTCTACGAGCAGTACTTC.

In nucleotides, the CDR3 is TGTGCCAGCAGTCCCGGACTTCCCCACGAGCAGTACTTC. Protein sequence: CASSPGLPHEQYF. The V and J genes are TRBV28 and TRBJ2-7; maybe TRBD2 (5 bases). Germline V gene data show CDR1 as MDHEN and CDR2 as SYDVKM. The CDR3 spans 13 residues. The V end was cut by 5 bases, the J end by 5 bases, with 13 bases between.

The gene calls are TRBV7-9 and TRBJ2-3; tentatively, D is TRBD1 (6 bases). Trimming removed 3 bases from V and 0 bases from J, with 10 bases in between. The germline CDR1 and CDR2 sequences are SEHNR and FQNEAQ (reference sequence). CDR3 length: 15 amino acids. The CDR3 loop reads CASSFGQFSTDTQYF. CDR3 in DNA: TGTGCCAGCAGCTTCGGACAGTTCAGCACAGATACGCAGTATTTT.

The chain recombines TRBV2 with TRBJ2-5; TRBD2 matches at 7 bases. Unmatched junction bases numbered 3, after V lost 6 bases and J lost 2 bases. This CDR3 has 13 amino acids. Germline values: CDR1 SNHLY, CDR2 FYNNEI. The DNA of the CDR3 is TGTGCCAGCAGGACGGGACTACAAGAGACCCAGTACTTC. It encodes CASRTGLQETQYF.

The rearrangement links TRBV19 to TRBJ1-2; a weak D match, TRBD1 (6 bases). The CDR3 has 12 residues. Germline V gives CDR1 LNHDA, CDR2 SQIVND (reference sequence). Trimming shortened V by 6 bases and J by 13 bases, and 18 bases separated the two germline ends. CDR3 sequence reads: CASSFDPGVTTF. CDR3 coding DNA: TGTGCCAGTAGCTTCGACCCAGGGGTAACCACCTTC.

The chain combines TRBV25-1 with TRBJ2-1; D gene uncertain. V shed 5 bases and J shed 8 bases, with 16 bases lying between them. This CDR3 spans 14 amino acids. Germline values: CDR1 MGHDK, CDR2 SYGVNS. In DNA form, the CDR3 reads TGTGCCAGCAGTCCACGATCGCTTAGTGATGAGCAGTTCTTC. Protein product: CASSPRSLSDEQFF. The full variable domain, completed using reference TRBV25-1 and TRBJ2-1, is EADIYQTPRYLVIGTGKKITLECSQTMGHDKMYWYQQDPGMELHLIHYSYGVNSTEKGDLSSESTVSRIRTEHFPLTLESARPSHTSQYLCASSPRSLSDEQFFGPGTRLTVL.

In its sample, this clone was seen once. The gene calls are TRBV18 and TRBJ2-1, with a tentative D call TRBD2 (6 bases). The CDR3 runs 12 residues. Trimming left V 5 bases short and J 7 bases short, with 9 bases between. Germline V gene lookup returns CDR1 KGHSH and CDR2 LQKENI. The CDR3 DNA reads as TGTGCCAGCTCAAGACTAGGAAATGAGCAGTTCTTC. Its translation: CASSRLGNEQFF.

In this sample, this clone turned up once. At one of its ends the junction is not consistent with the germline gene, which may arise from a read error. V gene TRBV30 combines with J gene TRBJ2-4; 10 nucleotides agree with TRBD2. Per germline, CDR1 GTSNPN and CDR2 SVGIG (reference sequence). The CDR3 length is 13 residues. The CDR3 nucleotides are TGTGCCTGGAGTATGGATAGCGGGGGGCCCCCGGACTTC. As protein: CAWSMDSGGPPDF.

The CDR3 coding sequence is TGTGCCAGCAATGGACTAGCGGGGCCAAATGAGCAGTTCTTC. It specifies CASNGLAGPNEQFF. The chain carries TRBV9 and TRBJ2-1; 12 bases agree with TRBD2. V shed 6 bases and J 7 bases; nucleotides not matched to a gene: 5. Germline loops: CDR1 SGDLS, CDR2 YYNGEE. There are 14 residues in the CDR3.

This chain uses TRBV5-1 with TRBJ2-7; 9 nucleotides line up with TRBD1. After removal of 7 bases from V and 2 bases from J, the junction contained 7 bases not matched to a gene. CDR1 and CDR2 from the germline V gene are SGHRS and YFSETQ. This CDR3 region has 14 residues. CDR3 protein: CASRRDRDPYEQYF. CDR3 coding DNA: TGCGCCAGCCGGCGGGACAGGGACCCCTACGAGCAGTACTTC.